The 31 T cell receptor beta chains below were found in one sample sequenced in a study of OX40 agonist ivuxolimab in advanced cancers. TCRdb's copy holds only in-frame clones and misses some; the assay was immunoSEQ multiplex PCR. The sample contains around 70,000 clones, around 84% of which appear only once. Specimen: CD4+ or CD8+ T cells sorted from blood, collected in a trial of the OX40 agonist ivuxolimab. The receptors originated from an adult with an advanced solid tumor such as melanoma, head and neck, liver or kidney cancer.

This rearrangement joins TRBV16 to TRBJ2-1; the match to TRBD1 covers 11 bases. Germline V gene data show CDR1 as KGHSY and CDR2 as FQNENV. The length of the CDR3 is 19 residues. V lost 3 bases, J lost 7 bases, and 17 bases stayed unmatched. The CDR3 sequence: CASSHAGAGDRGNGNEQFF. As DNA, the CDR3 is TGTGCCAGCAGCCATGCAGGAGCTGGGGACAGGGGGAATGGAAATGAGCAGTTCTTC.

The gene calls are TRBV27 and TRBJ1-1, with D hard to call. CDR3 size: 13 residues. Trimming removed 0 bases at V and 3 bases at J, with 5 bases between. The germline CDR1 and CDR2 sequences are MNHEY and SMNVEV (reference sequence). Here the CDR3 reads CASSLSGYTEAFF. In DNA form, the CDR3 reads TGTGCCAGCAGTTTATCAGGGTACACTGAAGCTTTCTTT.

The chain links TRBV9 to TRBJ2-5; 7 nucleotides match TRBD2. The CDR3 spans 13 residues. Looked up from germline, CDR1 is SGDLS and CDR2 is YYNGEE. Trimming took 7 bases from V and 4 from J; bases not matched to a gene: 7. DNA for the CDR3: TGTGCCAGCGGGGAGGGCGCGGGAGAGACCCAGTACTTC. Translation: CASGEGAGETQYF.

DNA of the CDR3: TGTGCCAGCAGCCCCGGAACTAGCATAGCCAAAAACATTCAGTACTTC. Its translation is CASSPGTSIAKNIQYF. The chain uses TRBV7-2 and TRBJ2-4; TRBD2 might be the D (6 bases). CDR3 length: 16 residues. The V gene's germline CDR1 is SGHTA and CDR2 FQGNSA. Trimming left V 5 bases short and J 0 bases short, with 14 bases between.

This chain connects TRBV19 to TRBJ2-7; D not certain. V lost 4 bases and J 0 bases, leaving 13 bases between the germline ends. CDR3 size: 15 residues. The V gene's germline CDR1 is LNHDA and CDR2 SQIVND (reference sequence). The CDR3 DNA reads TGTGCCAGTAGTACTGACTCCCAAAGCTCCTACGAGCAGTACTTC. Translation gives CASSTDSQSSYEQYF.

This sequence joins TRBV6-5 and TRBJ1-2; D uncertain. CDR1 MNHEY and CDR2 SVGAGI come from the germline V gene. Deletions cut 7 bases from V and 5 bases from J, with 11 bases between. This CDR3 contains 12 residues. The CDR3 DNA follows: TGTGCCAGCAAGGACGGTGTTTATGGCTACACCTTC. Protein sequence: CASKDGVYGYTF.

The V and J genes are TRBV4-3 and TRBJ1-5; 7 bases align to TRBD1. V shed 0 bases, J shed 5 bases, and the junction held 4 bases outside the gene matches. This CDR3 is built from 15 residues. In germline, CDR1 is LGHNA, CDR2 YSLEER. The CDR3 sequence: CASSQETGSYQPQHF. The CDR3 DNA sequence: TGCGCCAGCAGCCAAGAGACAGGGAGTTATCAGCCCCAGCATTTT.

V usage is TRBV28 and J usage is TRBJ2-2, with D perhaps TRBD1 or TRBD2 (7 bases each). Germline CDR1 and CDR2: MDHEN and SYDVKM. CDR3 size: 14 residues. Trimming took 8 bases from V and 6 from J, leaving 16 bases between them. The CDR3 region is CASLLPGGAGELFF. For the CDR3, the DNA is TGTGCCAGCCTTTTGCCAGGGGGGGCCGGGGAGCTGTTTTTT.

The chain couples TRBV18 to TRBJ1-1, with D unresolved. The length of the CDR3 is 13 residues. V lost 2 bases, J lost 4 bases, and 8 bases lay in between. Germline CDR1 and CDR2: KGHSH and LQKENI. The CDR3 region is CASSPSEGTEAFF. Written as DNA, the CDR3 is TGTGCCAGCTCACCATCAGAGGGCACTGAAGCTTTCTTT.

V and J are TRBV29-1 and TRBJ2-3; TRBD2 aligns across 7 bases. Germline-derived CDR1 and CDR2 are SQVTM and ANQGSEA. V shed 4 bases, J shed 6 bases, and the junction held 13 bases outside the gene matches. The CDR3 is made up of 15 amino acids. CDR3 sequence (DNA): TGCAGCGTTGGGCCTGGCGGGGGTTACGGGGATACGCAGTATTTT. Its translation: CSVGPGGGYGDTQYF.

The chain couples TRBV29-1 to TRBJ2-3, with D perhaps matching TRBD1 or TRBD2 (5 bases each). This CDR3 is built from 13 residues. Germline CDR1 SQVTM, CDR2 ANQGSEA. V was clipped by 7 bases and J by 0 bases, with 11 bases between them. The CDR3 loop is CSARGSSTDTQYF. The CDR3 region has the DNA TGCAGCGCGAGGGGATCTAGCACAGATACGCAGTATTTT.

The chain recombines TRBV7-2 with TRBJ2-5; either TRBD1 or TRBD2 may supply D (5 bases each). CDR1 and CDR2 from the germline V gene are SGHTA and FQGNSA. V was trimmed by 5 bases and J by 7 bases, leaving 14 bases between them. The CDR3 runs 13 residues. The CDR3 is CASSLGTGGTQYF. The DNA for the CDR3 is TGTGCCAGCAGCCTAGGGACGGGTGGGACCCAGTACTTC.

The chain is built from TRBV18 and TRBJ1-1; the match to TRBD1 covers 7 bases. Per the germline V gene, CDR1 is KGHSH and CDR2 is LQKENI. J gave up 10 bases and V 3 bases, and 17 bases lay outside the gene matches. The CDR3 runs to 16 residues. The CDR3 DNA is TGTGCCAGCTCACCCGGGGACAGCACATTGGGGTTAGGAGCTTTCTTT. It translates to CASSPGDSTLGLGAFF.

V and J are TRBV12-2 and TRBJ1-2; the table's D call, TRBD1, was not checked against the DNA. TRBV12-2 is a pseudogene locus. CDR3 length: 19 residues. The CDR3 sequence: CASRLKVNWFCRPNYGYTF. The CDR3 region has the DNA TGTGCAAGTCGCTTAAAGGTTAATTGGTTCTGCAGGCCCAACTATGGCTACACCTTC.

The V gene is TRBV15, the J gene TRBJ2-7, with TRBD1 matching 9 bases. The CDR3 totals 15 residues. Trimming cost V 4 bases and J 2 bases; bases outside gene matches: 6. CDR1 and CDR2 (germline): LNHNV, YYDKDF (reference sequence). The CDR3 DNA sequence: TGTGCCACCAGCATTGAGGGACAGGGTACCTACGAGCAGTACTTC. It translates to CATSIEGQGTYEQYF.

The rearrangement links TRBV18 to TRBJ2-7; no definite D call. From germline, CDR1 is KGHSH and CDR2 LQKENI. V lost 2 bases and J lost 6, with 8 bases in between. There are 12 residues in the CDR3. The chain's CDR3 is CASSPLGFEQYF. CDR3 in DNA: TGTGCCAGCTCACCATTAGGTTTCGAGCAGTACTTC.

The V gene is TRBV7-3, the J gene TRBJ1-1; no firm D call. Trimming took 6 bases from V and 2 from J, leaving 16 bases between them. This CDR3 comprises 15 residues. Per the germline V gene, CDR1 is SGHTA and CDR2 is FQGTGA. The CDR3 is CASRIGSSGNTEAFF. The CDR3 DNA sequence: TGTGCCAGCAGAATTGGGTCCTCAGGTAACACTGAAGCTTTCTTT.

The gene calls are TRBV5-6 and TRBJ1-2, with D uncertain. V gave up 0 bases and J gave up 7 bases, with 10 bases separating them. Germline CDR1 reads SGHDT; CDR2 reads YYEEEE. The CDR3 is made up of 13 amino acids. The CDR3 coding sequence is TGTGCCAGCAGCTTGGAGGGTATCCGTGGCTACACCTTC. It codes for CASSLEGIRGYTF.

The rearrangement links TRBV18 to TRBJ2-6; D is unresolved. Deletions cut 0 bases from V and 2 bases from J, with 2 bases between. The CDR3 has 14 residues. Germline V gene lookup returns CDR1 KGHSH and CDR2 LQKENI. CDR3 nucleotide sequence: TGTGCCAGCTCACCACCGGCTGGGGCCAACGTCCTGACTTTC. This sequence encodes CASSPPAGANVLTF.

This clone appeared a few times. V usage is TRBV7-8 and J usage is TRBJ1-2; 8 positions match TRBD1. The length of the CDR3 is 14 residues. J lost 0 bases, V lost 5 bases, and 2 bases had no gene match. Germline values: CDR1 SGHVS, CDR2 FQNEAQ. The CDR3 DNA reads as TGTGCCAGCAGCCGACAGGGGACTAACTATGGCTACACCTTC. It encodes CASSRQGTNYGYTF.

The chain joins TRBV11-2 to TRBJ1-5; D remains ambiguous. Germline V lookup: CDR1 SGHAT, CDR2 FQNNGV. The CDR3 contains 15 residues. The V end lost 5 bases, the J end lost 1 base, and 12 bases lay between the germline ends. CDR3 sequence reads: CASSPGLRSNQPQHF. Written as DNA, the CDR3 is TGTGCCAGCAGCCCCGGTTTGCGCAGCAATCAGCCCCAGCATTTT.

The chain carries TRBV7-9 and TRBJ1-5; D unclear. The germline CDR1 and CDR2 sequences are SEHNR and FQNEAQ (reference sequence). This CDR3 comprises 14 residues. V was clipped by 5 bases and J by 0 bases, with 8 bases between them. Written as DNA, the CDR3 is TGTGCCAGCAGCCTATGGGGTAGCAATCAGCCCCAGCATTTT. Protein product: CASSLWGSNQPQHF.

This sequence joins TRBV4-3 and TRBJ2-2; possible D gene TRBD2, 6 bases. The germline V gene has CDR1 LGHNA and CDR2 YSLEER. This CDR3 is 16 amino acids long. Trimming stripped 4 bases from V and 1 base from J, with 13 bases between. In nucleotides, the CDR3 is TGCGCCAGCAGCCGTCAAGGGACTGGGAACACCGGGGAGCTGTTTTTT. It encodes CASSRQGTGNTGELFF.

This clone was detected only a few times. CDR3 in DNA: TGTGCCAGCAGCGTTCGGACAACGAACACTGAAGCTTTCTTT. Its protein product is CASSVRTTNTEAFF. This chain joins TRBV9 and TRBJ1-1, with D tentatively TRBD1 (5 bases). The V and J ends lost 2 bases and 1 base respectively, with 9 bases between them. This CDR3 comprises 14 residues. Germline lookup yields CDR1 SGDLS and CDR2 YYNGEE.

A remark on this clone: The junction does not match germline at one end; this may be a read error. The chain is built from TRBV5-6 and TRBJ2-7; D possibly corresponds to TRBD2 (6 bases). Germline-derived CDR1 and CDR2 are SGHDT and YYEEEE. The CDR3 spans 12 residues. CDR3: CASSLEEGRRAF. CDR3 coding DNA: TGTGCCAGCAGCTTGGAGGAGGGCAGGAGAGCTTTC.

The V and J genes are TRBV7-2 and TRBJ2-3, with D maybe TRBD2 (6 bases). Germline V gene data show CDR1 as SGHTA and CDR2 as FQGNSA. The germline V and J ends were trimmed by 6 bases and 7 bases, with 14 bases remaining between them. The CDR3 is made up of 13 amino acids. The DNA for the CDR3 is TGTGCCAGCAGGTTACTAGCAGTGCATACGCAGTATTTT. Residues: CASRLLAVHTQYF.

This chain connects TRBV7-6 to TRBJ2-2; D not resolved. Trimming stripped 1 base from V and 7 bases from J, with 4 bases between. Germline V gene lookup returns CDR1 SGHVS and CDR2 FNYEAQ. There are 12 residues in the CDR3. This CDR3 reads CASSLDGGELFF. The CDR3 DNA follows: TGTGCCAGCAGCTTAGACGGCGGGGAGCTGTTTTTT. The entire variable domain, with the rest obtained from reference TRBV7-6 and TRBJ2-2, is as follows: GAGVSQSPRYKVTKRGQDVALRCDPISGHVSLYWYRQALGQGPEFLTYFNYEAQQDKSGLPNDRFSAERPEGSISTLTIQRTEQRDSAMYRCASSLDGGELFFGEGSRLTVL.

The chain recombines TRBV5-1 with TRBJ1-1; perhaps TRBD1 as D (5 bases). The CDR3 runs 15 residues. V lost 5 bases, J lost 4 bases, and 18 bases lay in between. Germline assignment: CDR1 SGHRS and CDR2 YFSETQ. CDR3 nucleotide sequence: TGCGCCAGCAGACCTACGACCGGGGGGAGCACTGAAGCTTTCTTT. Its protein product is CASRPTTGGSTEAFF.

CDR3 in amino acids: CASSGAGPDTQYF. The CDR3 DNA reads as TGTGCCAGCAGCGGGGCAGGGCCAGATACGCAGTATTTT. The chain has TRBV7-9 and TRBJ2-3; tentatively, D is TRBD1 (5 bases). Trimming left V 5 bases short and J 4 bases short, with 10 bases between. Germline lookup yields CDR1 SEHNR and CDR2 FQNEAQ (reference sequence). The CDR3 has 13 residues.

J is TRBJ1-1 and V is TRBV6-1; D is possibly TRBD1 (6 bases). The germline V gene has CDR1 MNHNS and CDR2 SASEGT. This CDR3 is 15 amino acids long. The V gene lost 3 bases and the J gene lost 1 base, with 12 bases spanning the gap. CDR3: CASSDRNRENTEAFF. In DNA, the CDR3 is TGTGCCAGCAGTGACCGGAACAGGGAGAACACTGAAGCTTTCTTT.

Details on this clone: Within the sample, other DNA sequences also encode this same CDR3. V is TRBV6-6 and J is TRBJ1-3; D is unresolved. The length of the CDR3 is 15 residues. Trimming shortened V by 0 bases and J by 0 bases, and 6 bases separated the two germline ends. CDR1 is MNHNY, CDR2 SVGAGI, per germline (reference sequence). CDR3 amino acids: CASSYSPDSGNTIYF. The CDR3 bases are TGTGCCAGCAGTTACTCACCCGACTCTGGAAACACCATATATTTT.